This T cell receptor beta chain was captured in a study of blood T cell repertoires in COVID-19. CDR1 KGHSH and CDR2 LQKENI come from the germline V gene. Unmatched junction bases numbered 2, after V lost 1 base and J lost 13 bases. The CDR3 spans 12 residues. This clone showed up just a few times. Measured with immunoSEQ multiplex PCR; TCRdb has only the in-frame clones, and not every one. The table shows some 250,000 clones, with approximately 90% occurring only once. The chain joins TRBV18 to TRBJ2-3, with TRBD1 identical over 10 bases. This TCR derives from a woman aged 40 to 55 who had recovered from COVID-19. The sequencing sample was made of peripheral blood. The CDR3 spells CASSPQGQGKYF. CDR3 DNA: TGTGCCAGCTCACCACAGGGACAGGGGAAGTATTTT.